The 17 T cell receptor beta chains reported below all come from one sample, sequenced in a study of blood T cell repertoires in COVID-19. Clones were sequenced by immunoSEQ multiplex PCR, and TCRdb holds only the in-frame ones, with some missing. The table shows about 150,000 clones, with around 82% occurring only once. Specimen: peripheral blood. These TCRs come from a woman in her forties or fifties with acute or convalescent COVID-19.

The rearrangement joins TRBV7-3 to TRBJ2-2; TRBD1 agrees at 7 bases. CDR1 is SGHTA and CDR2 is FQGTGA in the germline V gene. The CDR3 runs to 17 residues. With V trimmed by 5 bases and J by 4 bases, 13 bases remained unmatched. The CDR3 DNA reads TGTGCCAGCAGCCAACGGACAGGTCGATCGTCCACCGGGGAGCTGTTTTTT. It yields the protein CASSQRTGRSSTGELFF.

The chain joins TRBV7-9 to TRBJ1-4; 7 nucleotides align to TRBD1. The V segment lost 0 bases and the J segment 5 bases; nucleotides outside the gene matches: 3. This CDR3 has 15 amino acids. From germline, CDR1 is SEHNR and CDR2 FQNEAQ (reference sequence). The CDR3 nucleotides are TGTGCCAGCAGCTTAGCGAGGGGGCAGAATGAAAAACTGTTTTTT. Amino acids: CASSLARGQNEKLFF.

The chain combines TRBV6-5 with TRBJ1-3, with 7 bases lining up with TRBD1. The germline gives CDR1 MNHEY, CDR2 SVGAGI. This CDR3 is built from 14 residues. V was clipped by 5 bases and J by 0 bases; unmatched bases: 1. The CDR3 bases are TGTGCCAGCAGTAGACAGGGCTCTGGAAACACCATATATTTT. Protein sequence: CASSRQGSGNTIYF.

The chain carries TRBV2 and TRBJ2-3; 12 bases match TRBD2. CDR3 length: 15 amino acids. Germline V gene data show CDR1 as SNHLY and CDR2 as FYNNEI. The J segment lost 4 bases and the V segment lost 5 bases, leaving 4 bases of the junction unmatched. CDR3 residues: CASSRTSGDPDTQYF. CDR3 coding DNA: TGTGCCAGCAGTCGGACTAGCGGGGACCCAGATACGCAGTATTTT.

The CDR3 loop is CASSLAGQGPLEQYF. CDR3 coding DNA: TGTGCCAGCAGCTTAGCCGGACAGGGCCCCCTCGAGCAGTACTTC. J is TRBJ2-7 and V is TRBV7-9; the match to TRBD1 covers 8 bases. The CDR3 is 15 residues long. J was trimmed by 6 bases and V by 0 bases; bases with no gene match: 7. The germline gives CDR1 SEHNR, CDR2 FQNEAQ (reference sequence).

The gene calls are TRBV14 and TRBJ2-3, with 8 nucleotides matching TRBD1. CDR3 length: 13 residues. Germline lookup yields CDR1 SGHDN and CDR2 FVKESK. The junction had 9 bases not matched to a gene; V was cut back by 7 bases and J by 9 bases. The chain's CDR3 is CASNQGAKSTQYF. Here the CDR3 DNA reads TGTGCCAGCAACCAGGGGGCTAAGAGCACGCAGTATTTT.

The chain is built from TRBV6-6 and TRBJ1-1; 10 bases agree with TRBD1. The CDR3 consists of 15 residues. From germline, CDR1 is MNHNY and CDR2 SVGAGI (reference sequence). J was trimmed by 4 bases and V by 5 bases; bases with no gene match: 7. The CDR3: CASSTLTGGGTEAFF. CDR3 DNA: TGTGCCAGCAGTACACTGACAGGGGGCGGCACTGAAGCTTTCTTT.

This clone was found once. This chain joins TRBV7-6 and TRBJ2-2; 10 bases line up with TRBD2. The CDR3 runs to 16 residues. The V and J ends lost 3 bases and 5 bases, in that order; junction bases with no gene match: 6. CDR1 SGHVS and CDR2 FNYEAQ come from the germline V gene. The CDR3 protein is CASSFTGLAITGELFF. DNA of the CDR3: TGTGCCAGCAGCTTCACGGGACTAGCGATAACCGGGGAGCTGTTTTTT.

The chain links TRBV11-2 to TRBJ1-1; D not resolved. The germline CDR1 and CDR2 sequences are SGHAT and FQNNGV. The V end was cut by 0 bases, the J end by 6 bases, with 8 bases between. The CDR3 contains 13 residues. The CDR3 nucleotides read TGTGCCAGCAGCTTAGATCTTCTCCCTGAAGCTTTCTTT. Its protein is CASSLDLLPEAFF. The whole variable domain, remainder taken from reference TRBV11-2 and TRBJ1-1, is EAGVAQSPRYKIIEKRQSVAFWCNPISGHATLYWYQQILGQGPKLLIQFQNNGVVDDSQLPKDRFSAERLKGVDSTLKIQPAKLEDSAVYLCASSLDLLPEAFFGQGTRLTVV.

CDR3 DNA: TGCGCCAGCAGCCAAGAACCTAGCGGGGGGGCCGGGGATACGCAGTATTTT. Its protein product is CASSQEPSGGAGDTQYF. The chain employs TRBV4-3 and TRBJ2-3, with 12 bases matching TRBD2. Losses at the gene ends were 0 bases for V and 6 bases for J; bases not matched to a gene: 7. Germline values: CDR1 LGHNA, CDR2 YSLEER. The CDR3 covers 17 residues.

This chain joins TRBV5-1 and TRBJ1-3; 7 positions agree with TRBD1. Trimming cost V 4 bases and J 2 bases; bases outside gene matches: 3. CDR3 length equals 14 residues. From germline, CDR1 is SGHRS and CDR2 YFSETQ. The CDR3 nucleotides read TGCGCCAGCAGCACCGGGACAGCTGGAAACACCATATATTTT. The encoded protein is CASSTGTAGNTIYF.

V and J are TRBV7-7 and TRBJ2-1; 7 bases line up with TRBD1. From germline, CDR1 is SSHAT and CDR2 FNYEAQ (reference sequence). The CDR3 is made up of 18 amino acids. V lost 2 bases and J lost 3; bases outside the gene matches: 13. CDR3 loop: CASSLNPATGIYYNEQFF. The CDR3, as DNA: TGTGCCAGCAGCTTAAACCCGGCGACAGGGATTTACTACAATGAGCAGTTCTTC.

J is TRBJ1-2 and V is TRBV5-1; D is unresolved. This CDR3 is built from 13 residues. Germline V gene data show CDR1 as SGHRS and CDR2 as YFSETQ. The V gene lost 2 bases and the J gene lost 5 bases, with 10 bases spanning the gap. CDR3 sequence: CASSFAGTYGYTF. Here the CDR3 DNA reads TGCGCCAGCAGCTTCGCGGGAACGTATGGCTACACCTTC.

The V call is TRBV29-1, the J call TRBJ1-1; TRBD1 agrees at 11 bases. Germline lookup yields CDR1 SQVTM and CDR2 ANQGSEA. The CDR3 is made up of 13 amino acids. V gave up 8 bases and J gave up 7 bases; unmatched junction bases: 9. The CDR3 sequence is CSSIGQGAGEAFF. CDR3 sequence (DNA): TGCAGCTCGATAGGACAGGGGGCAGGTGAAGCTTTCTTT. Drawing the rest from reference TRBV29-1 and TRBJ1-1, the complete variable domain is SAVISQKPSRDICQRGTSLTIQCQVDSQVTMMFWYRQQPGQSLTLIATANQGSEATYESGFVIDKFPISRPNLTFSTLTVSNMSPEDSSIYLCSSIGQGAGEAFFGQGTRLTVV.

The chain combines TRBV5-1 with TRBJ2-5; D is possibly TRBD2 (5 bases). The CDR3 consists of 13 residues. V gave up 4 bases and J gave up 2 bases, with 9 bases separating them. Germline V gene sequence: CDR1 SGHRS, CDR2 YFSETQ. For the CDR3, the DNA is TGCGCCAGCAGCGTCCCGGGACAAGAGACCCAGTACTTC. Translated: CASSVPGQETQYF.

About this clone: This same CDR3 is encoded by further DNA sequences in the sample. The chain links TRBV20-1 to TRBJ2-1; D is uncertain. V was clipped by 6 bases and J by 7 bases, with 7 bases between them. Germline values: CDR1 DFQATT, CDR2 SNEGSKA (reference sequence). This CDR3 contains 10 residues. The CDR3 reads CSATQNEQFF. DNA for the CDR3: TGCAGTGCCACCCAGAATGAGCAGTTCTTC.

The chain joins TRBV5-1 to TRBJ1-1; tentative D call: TRBD1 (5 bases). CDR1 SGHRS and CDR2 YFSETQ come from the germline V gene. The CDR3 has 15 amino acids. The V end was cut by 2 bases, the J end by 0 bases, with 11 bases between. The CDR3 DNA reads TGCGCCAGCAGCTTAAACGACAGACTGAACACTGAAGCTTTCTTT. This codes for CASSLNDRLNTEAFF.